The rows below give T cell receptor beta chains drawn from one sample of a study of response to subunit inactivated influenza vaccine. TCRdb analysed the RT-PCR reads with MiXCR anew, one entry per CDR3 protein. The sample includes around 150,000 distinct CDR3 sequences, roughly 10% seen only once; the top ten take under 15%. The specimen was non-naive T cells sorted from PBMCs, collected 40 to 50 days after vaccination. These receptors were taken from a man aged 45 to 65 who received an inactivated influenza vaccine. The CDR3 runs from the conserved cysteine through the conserved F or W. D genes are given only for firm matches. Rows may omit the clone size; those that give it use once, few, many or a size class.

TRBJ2-7,-,TRBV7-6,many,TGTGCCAGCAGACCCGGGACAAACTCCTACGAGCAGTACTTC,CASRPGTNSYEQYF
TRBJ2-1,-,TRBV25-1,many,TGTGCCAGCAGTATCGGGCACGATCTTGAGCAGTTCTTC,CASSIGHDLEQFF
TRBJ2-3,TRBD2,TRBV12-3/TRBV12-4,-,TGTGCCAGCAGTTTCGGTAGGGCTAGCGGGAGAACAGATACGCAGTATTTT,CASSFGRASGRTDTQYF
TRBJ2-5,-,TRBV7-8,many,TGTGCCAGCAGCTTAGTGGCCCAGGCAGAGACCCAGTACTTC,CASSLVAQAETQYF
TRBJ2-7,-,TRBV5-4,few,TGTGCCAGCAGTTCGATACAGATCCCCGAGCAGTACTTC,CASSSIQIPEQYF
TRBJ1-5,-,TRBV3-1,-,TGTGCCAGCAGGTATTCAGCCTATAGCAATCAGCCCCAGCATTTT,CASRYSAYSNQPQHF
TRBJ2-3,-,TRBV9,-,TGTGCCAGCAGCTCACCGGGACTTTCCACAGATACGCAGTATTTT,CASSSPGLSTDTQYF
TRBJ1-2,TRBD1,TRBV3-1,-,TGTGCCAGCAGTCGCCGGGACAGTGCTGGCTACACCTTC,CASSRRDSAGYTF
TRBJ1-2,TRBD1,TRBV3-1,-,TGTGCCAGCTATCGACAGGGGGGAGGCTACACCTTC,CASYRQGGGYTF
TRBJ1-6,TRBD1,TRBV2,few,TGTGCCAGCAGACTAACCGGGACAGATAATTCACCCCTCCACTTT,CASRLTGTDNSPLHF
TRBJ1-3,-,TRBV4-3,few,TGCGCCAGCAGCGGTCCCGCGGTCTCTGGAAACACCATATATTTT,CASSGPAVSGNTIYF
TRBJ1-6,-,TRBV12-3/TRBV12-4,-,TGTGCCAGCAGTCTAAGACAGAATTCACCCCTCCACTTT,CASSLRQNSPLHF
TRBJ2-7,-,TRBV6-5,-,TGTGCCAGCAGTTACTCAACAGGTACCTATGAGCAGTACTTC,CASSYSTGTYEQYF
TRBJ1-5,-,TRBV29-1,medium-sized,TGCAGCGTTACAACAGGTGGGAATCAGCCCCAGCATTTT,CSVTTGGNQPQHF
TRBJ2-5,TRBD2,TRBV7-2,few,TGTGCCAGCAGCTTAGGGCTAGCGGGGCCAGCTAAAGAGACCCAGTACTTC,CASSLGLAGPAKETQYF
TRBJ2-1,-,TRBV24-1,-,TGTGCCACCAGTGATCACTCCGTCGGCAATGAGCAGTTCTTC,CATSDHSVGNEQFF
TRBJ1-2,-,TRBV7-9,-,TGTGCCAGCAGCCACAGGACAACTAACTATGGCTACACCTTC,CASSHRTTNYGYTF
TRBJ2-7,TRBD2,TRBV7-6,many,TGTGCCAGCAGCTACAAGCAGGAGGCGGGGGATCCGGTAGAGCAGTACTTC,CASSYKQEAGDPVEQYF
TRBJ2-5,-,TRBV18,few,TGTGCCAGCTCACCAACGGGGCCCGGGACCCAGTACTTC,CASSPTGPGTQYF
TRBJ2-7,-,TRBV4-1,-,TGCGCCAGCAGCCATGGCAGGAGCAAGGTCTACGAGCAGTACTTC,CASSHGRSKVYEQYF
TRBJ1-4,-,TRBV7-8,few,TGTGCCAGCAGCTTAGCCCATAATAACGGTGCAACTAATGAAAAACTGTTTTTT,CASSLAHNNGATNEKLFF
TRBJ1-6,TRBD1,TRBV6-1,-,TGTGCCAGCAGCCAACAGGGGGGAACCTATAATTCACCCCTCCACTTT,CASSQQGGTYNSPLHF
TRBJ1-2,-,TRBV28,few,TGTGCCATCACAGGGAGTCGCTATGGCTACACCTTC,CAITGSRYGYTF
TRBJ1-1,-,TRBV6-5,many,TGTGCCAGCAGTTACTCCCGGAGTTCGGTGAACACTGAAGCTTTCTTT,CASSYSRSSVNTEAFF
TRBJ2-7,-,TRBV2,many,TGTGCCAGCAGTTCCGACGGTTACGAGCAGTACTTC,CASSSDGYEQYF
TRBJ2-7,-,TRBV12-3/TRBV12-4,few,TGTGCCAGCAGTTTAGTACTCCCCTCCCTTGGCGAGCAGTACTTC,CASSLVLPSLGEQYF
TRBJ2-1,-,TRBV27,-,TGTGCCAGCAGTTTATTGTCTAGCGTGAGCTCCTACAATGAGCAGTTCTTC,CASSLLSSVSSYNEQFF
TRBJ2-3,-,TRBV30,-,TGTGCCTGGAGTCAGTGGGGCTCAGATACGCAGTATTTT,CAWSQWGSDTQYF
TRBJ2-1,TRBD2,TRBV20-1,many,TGCAGTGCTAGGCGGACTAGCGGGAGGAACGAGCAGTTCTTC,CSARRTSGRNEQFF
TRBJ1-6,-,TRBV20-1,few,TGCAGTGCTAGATCGGGGCCAGGGGATTCACCCCTCCACTTT,CSARSGPGDSPLHF
TRBJ2-5,TRBD2,TRBV10-2,-,TGCGCCAGCATGGCTAGCGGGGGGGCTGGGACCCAGTACTTC,CASMASGGAGTQYF
TRBJ2-3,TRBD2,TRBV7-2,-,TGTGCCAGCAGCTTAGCGGCTGGGATTGGACTAGCGGCAGATACGCAGTATTTT,CASSLAAGIGLAADTQYF
TRBJ1-1,TRBD1,TRBV12-3/TRBV12-4,many,TGTGCCAGCATGCCACAGGGGACCACTGAAGCTTTCTTT,CASMPQGTTEAFF
TRBJ1-3,-,TRBV11-2,few,TGTGCCAGCAGCTTTGGAGTTACTACAGGCTTCTCTGGAAACACCATATATTTT,CASSFGVTTGFSGNTIYF
TRBJ2-2,-,TRBV6-1,few,TGTGCCAGCAGCGAGGATGTGAGGAACACCGGGGAGCTGTTTTTT,CASSEDVRNTGELFF
TRBJ1-5,TRBD1,TRBV6-1,-,TGTGCCAGCAGAAAGACAGGGAGCAATCAGCCCCAGCATTTT,CASRKTGSNQPQHF
TRBJ2-1,TRBD2,TRBV20-1,many,TGCAGTGCTCGGTCCGGGACTACCTTTTACAATGAGCAGTTCTTC,CSARSGTTFYNEQFF
TRBJ2-7,TRBD2,TRBV6-2/TRBV6-3,few,TGTGCCAGCAGTTACCGCTATGGGGGACTAGACTACGAGCAGTACTTC,CASSYRYGGLDYEQYF
TRBJ1-2,-,TRBV5-1,many,TGCGCCAGCAGCCCCGGGCCGACACTTCACTATGGCTACACCTTC,CASSPGPTLHYGYTF
TRBJ2-5,TRBD2,TRBV20-1,-,TGCAGTGCTGGACGAGCGGGAACACAAGAGACCCAGTACTTC,CSAGRAGTQETQYF
TRBJ1-5,-,TRBV11-2,few,TGTGCCAGCAGCTTAGGAGGGAGTGGTCAGCCCCAGCATTTT,CASSLGGSGQPQHF
TRBJ1-3,-,TRBV5-1,few,TGCGCCAGCAGGTCGGCAAGCTCTGGAAACACCATATATTTT,CASRSASSGNTIYF
TRBJ1-6,-,TRBV30,-,TGTGCCTGGAGTGTGGGCAGGACACCCCTCCACTTT,CAWSVGRTPLHF
TRBJ2-1,TRBD1,TRBV12-5,few,TGTGCTAGTGGTTTCACAGGGGGCTATGAGCAGTTCTTC,CASGFTGGYEQFF
TRBJ2-3,TRBD2,TRBV7-8,-,TGTGCCAGCAGCTTAGCCGCGGGGGCAGATACGCAGTATTTT,CASSLAAGADTQYF
TRBJ2-5,TRBD1,TRBV20-1,few,TGCAGTGCTAGTAGTGGTCTCAGGGGGCCACAAGAGACCCAGTACTTC,CSASSGLRGPQETQYF
TRBJ1-4,-,TRBV4-1,few,TGCGCCAGCAGCCAAGATGGGTGGAGGGATGAAAAACTGTTTTTT,CASSQDGWRDEKLFF
TRBJ1-4,-,TRBV6-1,-,TGTGCCAGCATTGGTACGACAGGCTGGAATGAAAAACTGTTTTTT,CASIGTTGWNEKLFF
TRBJ2-5,TRBD2,TRBV2,-,TGTGCCAGCGCGGTAGCGGGAGGGCCGGGGCAAGAGACCCAGTACTTC,CASAVAGGPGQETQYF